This T cell receptor beta chain was sequenced in a study of T cells in tumors after PD-1 blockade. Study-wide background: Excluded were patients with checkpoint blockade, immunosuppressants, or radiotherapy or other anti-cancer therapy within 4 weeks. Each patient got pembrolizumab 200 mg every 3 weeks or cemiplimab 350 mg every 2 weeks. Some patients also took daily vismodegib 150 mg during anti-PD-1 treatment. Study-level findings and limits: About 41% of tumor TCR clonotypes were also found in blood.

TCRdb keeps only in-frame clones here, not all; method: immunoSEQ multiplex PCR. Of tens of thousands of clones detected, approximately 70% appear once; the ten largest clones hold around 40%. A note on this clone: What it binds is not known.

The CDR3 contains 19 residues. In germline, CDR1 is MNHEY, CDR2 SVGEGT. The V gene end was trimmed by 6 bases and the J gene end by 6 bases; junction bases not matched to a gene: 23. Sequencing was performed on PBMCs, taken after anti-PD-1 treatment. This sequence originates from a human donor with basal cell carcinoma. The chain links TRBV6-2 or TRBV6-3 to TRBJ1-5; the match to TRBD1 covers 7 bases. CDR3 nucleotide sequence: TGTGCCAGCAGCACCCCCCCGGACAGGCGCCGAACAGCGGGTCAGCCCCAGCATTTT. Amino acid sequence: CASSTPPDRRRTAGQPQHF.